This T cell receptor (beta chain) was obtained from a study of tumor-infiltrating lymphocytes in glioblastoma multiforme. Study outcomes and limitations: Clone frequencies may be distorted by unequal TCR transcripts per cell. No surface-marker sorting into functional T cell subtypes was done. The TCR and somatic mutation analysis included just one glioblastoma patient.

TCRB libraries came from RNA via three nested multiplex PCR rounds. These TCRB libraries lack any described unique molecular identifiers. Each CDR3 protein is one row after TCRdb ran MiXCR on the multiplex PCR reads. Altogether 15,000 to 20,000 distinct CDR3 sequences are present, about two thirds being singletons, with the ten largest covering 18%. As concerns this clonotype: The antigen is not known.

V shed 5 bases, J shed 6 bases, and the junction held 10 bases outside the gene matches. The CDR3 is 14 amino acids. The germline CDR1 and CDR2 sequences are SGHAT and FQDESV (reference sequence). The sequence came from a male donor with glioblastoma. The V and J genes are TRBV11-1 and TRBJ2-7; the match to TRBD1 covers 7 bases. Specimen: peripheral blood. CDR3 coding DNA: TGTGCCAGCAGCGGTATGGACAGGATTACCGAGCAGTACTTC. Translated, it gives CASSGMDRITEQYF.